This TCR beta chain was profiled in a study of blood T cell repertoires in COVID-19. Study overall: The United States, Italy and Spain were the sources of the acute and convalescent COVID-19 samples. Nucleic acid was either cDNA or gDNA, and it came from T cells, B-cell-depleted T cells, or PBMCs.

Trimming left V 0 bases short and J 4 bases short, with 13 bases between. Germline V gene lookup returns CDR1 SGHRS and CDR2 YFSETQ. This CDR3 is 15 amino acids long. In the study's own analysis: How many nucleated cells were present was estimated from reference gene primer amplification. Using immunoSEQ multiplex PCR, the repertoire was profiled, and TCRdb retains in-frame clones only, with some absent. The V and J calls and clone size are taken from that table; D and trimming were inferred from the DNA. The sample records over 350,000 clones, 86% being singletons. This receptor was taken from a woman between 25 and 40 years old with active or convalescent COVID-19. V is TRBV5-1 and J is TRBJ1-1; perhaps TRBD1 as D (5 bases). The sequencing sample was made of peripheral blood. The CDR3 coding sequence is TGCGCCAGCAGCTTGGTGGGAGGGGATGCCACTGAAGCTTTCTTT. Its protein product is CASSLVGGDATEAFF. The full variable domain, with the rest looked up from reference TRBV5-1 and TRBJ1-1, is KAGVTQTPRYLIKTRGQQVTLSCSPISGHRSVSWYQQTPGQGLQFLFEYFSETQRNKGNFPGRFSGRQFSNSRSEMNVSTLELGDSALYLCASSLVGGDATEAFFGQGTRLTVV.